Following are 6 T cell receptor beta chains from one sample sequenced in a study of T-cell reconstitution after alpha-beta-depleted transplantation in children. Preparation of the TCRbeta library was carried out with unique molecular identifiers. TCRdb itself ran the PCR reads through MiXCR, one entry per CDR3 protein. The table records 500,000 to 600,000 distinct CDR3 sequences, 15% to 20% of them present only once. Sequenced here: PBMCs from the stem cell graft donor, sampled from the stem cell graft. The origin of the receptors is a human donor who donated a stem cell graft to a child with acute lymphoblastic leukemia.

This chain joins TRBV13 and TRBJ1-5, with a weak D call TRBD1 (5 bases). Trimming pared 3 bases from V and 14 bases from J, leaving 17 bases between. Germline V gene lookup returns CDR1 PRHDT and CDR2 FYEKMQ (reference sequence). This CDR3 region has 13 residues. In nucleotides, the CDR3 is TGTGCCAGCAGCTTGGGGGGTTTGGAGGAGAAGCATTTT. This codes for CASSLGGLEEKHF. The whole variable domain, filled in from reference TRBV13 and TRBJ1-5, reads AAGVIQSPRHLIKEKRETATLKCYPIPRHDTVYWYQQGPGQDPQFLISFYEKMQSDKGSIPDRFSAQQFSDYHSELNMSSLELGDSALYFCASSLGGLEEKHFGDGTRLSIL.

The chain is built from TRBV29-1 and TRBJ2-5; D perhaps matches TRBD1 (5 bases). This CDR3 contains 14 residues. Trimming removed 0 bases at V and 4 bases at J, with 12 bases between. The germline gives CDR1 SQVTM, CDR2 ANQGSEA. CDR3 nucleotide sequence: TGCAGCGTTGAAGATCCAGCAAGGGGAGAGACCCAGTACTTC. Amino acids: CSVEDPARGETQYF. Drawing the rest from reference TRBV29-1 and TRBJ2-5, the complete variable domain is SAVISQKPSRDICQRGTSLTIQCQVDSQVTMMFWYRQQPGQSLTLIATANQGSEATYESGFVIDKFPISRPNLTFSTLTVSNMSPEDSSIYLCSVEDPARGETQYFGPGTRLLVL.

This clonotype came up a few times. The genes are TRBV12-3 or TRBV12-4 and TRBJ1-4; D remains ambiguous. This CDR3 spans 12 amino acids. V was cut by 1 base and J by 10 bases, with 7 bases left in between. The CDR3 protein is CASSLGAAKLFF. Written as DNA, the CDR3 is TGTGCCAGCAGTTTAGGGGCGGCAAAACTGTTTTTT.

This clonotype has more than one count but fewer than ten. The rearrangement links TRBV7-9 to TRBJ2-1; D not certain. This CDR3 spans 15 amino acids. V was pared by 5 bases and J by 6 bases, with 17 bases between. CDR1 SEHNR and CDR2 FQNEAQ come from the germline V gene (reference sequence). CDR3 sequence reads: CASSPALMVGNEQFF. Here the CDR3 DNA reads TGTGCCAGCAGCCCTGCACTTATGGTCGGCAATGAGCAGTTCTTC.

This chain links TRBV7-9 with TRBJ1-1; TRBD1 agrees at 9 bases. The CDR3 has 17 amino acids. In germline, CDR1 is SEHNR, CDR2 FQNEAQ (reference sequence). Unmatched junction bases numbered 14, after V lost 6 bases and J lost 3 bases. The CDR3 bases are TGTGCCAGCAGAGCCTTGGGAGACAGGGGGGGATACACTGAAGCTTTCTTT. Protein product: CASRALGDRGGYTEAFF.

The chain carries TRBV10-3 and TRBJ2-1; the match to TRBD1 covers 8 bases. J gave up 3 bases and V 3 bases, and 7 bases lay outside the gene matches. This CDR3 is 16 amino acids long. CDR1 is ENHRY, CDR2 SYGVKD, per germline. CDR3 sequence reads: CAISDPPDRGYNEQFF. As DNA, the CDR3 is TGTGCCATCAGTGATCCACCCGACAGGGGCTACAATGAGCAGTTCTTC.